Sequencing of this TCR beta chain was carried out in a study of blood T cell repertoires in COVID-19. Overall study context: The United States, Italy and Spain were the sources of the acute and convalescent COVID-19 samples. The cDNA or gDNA used as material had been derived from T cells, B-cell-depleted T cells, or PBMCs.

In germline, CDR1 is SSHAT, CDR2 FNYEAQ (reference sequence). CDR3 length: 15 amino acids. Per the study methods: Counts of nucleated cells, estimated from reference gene primer amplification, were obtained. Libraries were prepared by immunoSEQ multiplex PCR; TCRdb keeps only in-frame clonotypes and omits some of them. The V and J calls and the clone size are those of that table, but D and trimming were determined from the DNA. The table lists fewer than 250,000 clones, 83% of them singletons. On this clone: Relative to the germline gene, one junction end is altered; a read error may explain this.

The sequence came from a human donor in a cohort sampled during active COVID-19. The rearrangement uses TRBV7-7 and TRBJ2-1, with D hard to call. Sequenced input: peripheral blood. This CDR3 reads CASSLDMASRNEQFF. CDR3 in DNA: TGTGCTAGCAGCTTAGATATGGCTAGTCGTAATGAGCAGTTCTTC. The whole variable domain, remainder taken from reference TRBV7-7 and TRBJ2-1, is GAGVSQSPRYKVTKRGQDVTLRCDPISSHATLYWYQQALGQGPEFLTYFNYEAQPDKSGLPSDRFSAERPEGSISTLTIQRTEQRDSAMYRCASSLDMASRNEQFFGPGTRLTVL.